These T cell receptor beta chains were read from a single sample in a study of blood T cell repertoires in COVID-19. TCRdb's table, derived via immunoSEQ multiplex PCR, lists solely in-frame clones and lacks some. The sample shows fewer than 250,000 clones, approximately 81% of them seen only once. Specimen: peripheral blood. These receptors originate from a man aged 40-49 years with acute or convalescent COVID-19. The CDR3 runs from the conserved cysteine through the conserved F or W.

j_call,cdr3_length,v_call,cdr3_aa
TRBJ1-2,14,TRBV7-9,CASSLGSSNYGYTF
TRBJ1-4,13,TRBV11-2,CASSLVRNEKLFF
TRBJ2-2,14,TRBV18,CASSPGLSAEELFF
TRBJ2-1,17,TRBV5-1,CASSLGVKALTYNEQFF
TRBJ2-5,15,TRBV5-4,CASSLDRGAGETQYF
TRBJ1-2,17,TRBV14,CASSPLGLESANYGYTF
TRBJ1-5,16,TRBV10-3,CAISESEALSNQPQHF
TRBJ1-2,15,TRBV5-8,CASSLEGGEGYGYTF
TRBJ2-1,15,TRBV20-1,CSASLRSNSYNEQFF
TRBJ1-2,15,TRBV28,CGASKRRQGGYGYTF
TRBJ1-2,18,TRBV28,CASSLPMRDRGRGYGYTF
TRBJ2-5,11,TRBV5-4,CASRGGETQYF
TRBJ1-1,15,TRBV21-1,CASSKKVRGGTEAFF
TRBJ2-7,14,TRBV6-6,CASSYHGRALEQYF
TRBJ2-7,15,TRBV20-1,CSAGGGQGRGLEQYF
TRBJ2-7,12,TRBV27,CASKTLGGEQYF